Listed below are T cell receptor beta chains from one sample, sequenced in a study of T cells in Graves' hyperthyroidism and ophthalmopathy. A single record per CDR3 protein comes from TCRdb applying MiXCR to the multiplex PCR reads. In the table there are a few hundred thousand distinct CDR3 sequences, about 14% of which are singletons. Sequencing was done on a sample of blood. The receptors here all came from a woman aged 30 to 39 with Graves' ophthalmopathy. CDR3s include the opening cysteine and the closing phenylalanine or tryptophan. Each record gives: D gene, V gene, clone size, J gene, CDR3 DNA, CDR3 protein. The D gene is left open where the match is weak. A clone size is listed for some rows: how often the clone was seen (once, few, many), or a class if it is expanded.

>TRBD2|TRBV6-2/TRBV6-3|many|TRBJ2-5
TGTGCCAGCAACCTCGGGGGGACCCAACGGGCCCAGTACTTC
CASNLGGTQRAQYF
>-|TRBV6-1|-|TRBJ1-2
TGTGCCAGCAACCGACGGACAGTATCGCCCGGTGGCTACACCTTC
CASNRRTVSPGGYTF
>-|TRBV18|-|TRBJ2-2
TGTGCCAGCTCACCGTACCTGCCATGGCTGGTACGGGAGAACACCGGGGAGCTGTTTTTT
CASSPYLPWLVRENTGELFF
>TRBD1|TRBV3-1|many|TRBJ2-2
TGTGCCAGCAGCCGGGACAGGGCGGCCGGGGAGCTGTTTTTT
CASSRDRAAGELFF
>-|TRBV12-3/TRBV12-4|few|TRBJ2-7
TGTGCCAGCAGGGACACCGGGGACGGCTACGAGCAGTACTTC
CASRDTGDGYEQYF
>-|TRBV12-3/TRBV12-4|few|TRBJ1-2
TGTGCCAGCAGTTTAAGGGTATTGGGGATTTCCTATGGCTACACCTTC
CASSLRVLGISYGYTF
>-|TRBV6-1|-|TRBJ1-6
TGTGCCAGCAGGCCACCGGGCAGACCCCTTGGTTCACCCCTCCACTTT
CASRPPGRPLGSPLHF
>TRBD2|TRBV20-1|many|TRBJ2-5
TGCAGTGCTAGTCTAGCGGGGGTCCAAGAGACCCAGTACTTC
CSASLAGVQETQYF
>-|TRBV24-1|few|TRBJ2-1
TGTGCCACCAGCCAGTCCAATGAGCAGTTCTTC
CATSQSNEQFF
>TRBD1|TRBV19|-|TRBJ2-7
TGTGCCAGTAGTACCTACTCCGGGACAGGGGTGGACGAGCAGTACTTC
CASSTYSGTGVDEQYF